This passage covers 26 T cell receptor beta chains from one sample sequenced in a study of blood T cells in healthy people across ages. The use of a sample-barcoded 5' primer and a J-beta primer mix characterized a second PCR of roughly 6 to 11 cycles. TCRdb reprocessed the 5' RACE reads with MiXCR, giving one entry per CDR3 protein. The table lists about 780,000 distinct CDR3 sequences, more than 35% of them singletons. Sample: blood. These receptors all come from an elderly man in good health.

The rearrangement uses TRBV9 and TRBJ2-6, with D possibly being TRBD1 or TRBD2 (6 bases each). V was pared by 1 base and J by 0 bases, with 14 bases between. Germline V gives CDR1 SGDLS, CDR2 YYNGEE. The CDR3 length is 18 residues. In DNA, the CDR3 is TGTGCCAGCAGCGTAAAGGGGGGCGGTGGCTCTGGGGCCAACGTCCTGACTTTC. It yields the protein CASSVKGGGGSGANVLTF.

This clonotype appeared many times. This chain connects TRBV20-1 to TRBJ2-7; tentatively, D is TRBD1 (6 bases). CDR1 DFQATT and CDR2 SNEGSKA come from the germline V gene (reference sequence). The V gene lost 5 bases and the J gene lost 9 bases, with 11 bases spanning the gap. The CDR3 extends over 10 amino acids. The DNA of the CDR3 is TGCAGTGCTGGCCGGGACACGCAGTACTTC. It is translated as CSAGRDTQYF.

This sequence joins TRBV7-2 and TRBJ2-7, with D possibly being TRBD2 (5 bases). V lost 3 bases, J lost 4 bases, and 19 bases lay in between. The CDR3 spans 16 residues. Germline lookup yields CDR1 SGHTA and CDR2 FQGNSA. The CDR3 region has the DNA TGTGCCAGCAGCTTGTCTCGTGCGGGTGGGATGTACGAGCAGTACTTC. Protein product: CASSLSRAGGMYEQYF.

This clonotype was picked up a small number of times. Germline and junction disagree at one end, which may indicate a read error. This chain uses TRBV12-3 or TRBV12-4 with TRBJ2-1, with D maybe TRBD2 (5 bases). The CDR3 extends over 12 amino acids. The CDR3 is CASSLARETQFF. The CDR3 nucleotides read TGTGCCAGCAGCTTAGCGCGCGAGACCCAGTTCTTC.

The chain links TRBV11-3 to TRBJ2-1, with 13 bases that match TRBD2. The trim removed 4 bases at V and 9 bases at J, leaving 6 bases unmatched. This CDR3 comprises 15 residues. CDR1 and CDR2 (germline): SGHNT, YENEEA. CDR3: CASSSGTSGMVEQFF. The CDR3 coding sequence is TGTGCCAGCAGCTCCGGGACTAGCGGGATGGTTGAGCAGTTCTTC. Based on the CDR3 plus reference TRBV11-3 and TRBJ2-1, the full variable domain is EAGVVQSPRYKIIEKKQPVAFWCNPISGHNTLYWYLQNLGQGPELLIRYENEEAVDDSQLPKDRFSAERLKGVDSTLKIQPAELGDSAVYLCASSSGTSGMVEQFFGPGTRLTVL.

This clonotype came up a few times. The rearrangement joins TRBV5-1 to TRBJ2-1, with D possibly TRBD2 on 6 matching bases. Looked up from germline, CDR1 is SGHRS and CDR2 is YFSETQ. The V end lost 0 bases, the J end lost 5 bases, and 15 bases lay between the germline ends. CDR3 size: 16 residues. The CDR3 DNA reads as TGCGCCAGCAGCTTGGCCGGGGCGGGACTCAACAATGAGCAGTTCTTC. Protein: CASSLAGAGLNNEQFF.

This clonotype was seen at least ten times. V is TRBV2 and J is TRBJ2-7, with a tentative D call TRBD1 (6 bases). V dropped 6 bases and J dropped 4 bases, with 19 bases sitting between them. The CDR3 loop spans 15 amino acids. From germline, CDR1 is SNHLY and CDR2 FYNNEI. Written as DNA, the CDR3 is TGTGCCAGCAGCCGCCCGCAGGGGTATGGTTACGAGCAGTACTTC. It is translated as CASSRPQGYGYEQYF.

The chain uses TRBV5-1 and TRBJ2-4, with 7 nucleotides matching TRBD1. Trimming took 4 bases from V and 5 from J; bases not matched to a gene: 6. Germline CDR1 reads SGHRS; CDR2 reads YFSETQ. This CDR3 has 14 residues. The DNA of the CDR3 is TGCGCCAGCAGCATAAGACAGGGTCAAAACATTCAGTACTTC. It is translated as CASSIRQGQNIQYF.

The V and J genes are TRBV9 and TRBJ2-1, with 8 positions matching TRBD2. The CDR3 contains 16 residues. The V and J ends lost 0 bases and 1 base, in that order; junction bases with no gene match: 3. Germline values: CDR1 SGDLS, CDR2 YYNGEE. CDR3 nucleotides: TGTGCCAGCAGCGTAGTGAGCGGGGGATCCTACAATGAGCAGTTCTTC. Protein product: CASSVVSGGSYNEQFF.

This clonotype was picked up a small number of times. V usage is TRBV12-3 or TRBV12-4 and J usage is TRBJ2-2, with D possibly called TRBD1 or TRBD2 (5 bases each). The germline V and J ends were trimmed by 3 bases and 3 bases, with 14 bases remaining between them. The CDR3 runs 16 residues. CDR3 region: CASSLRGGSHTGELFF. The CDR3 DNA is TGTGCCAGCAGTTTGAGGGGCGGGTCGCACACCGGGGAGCTGTTTTTT.

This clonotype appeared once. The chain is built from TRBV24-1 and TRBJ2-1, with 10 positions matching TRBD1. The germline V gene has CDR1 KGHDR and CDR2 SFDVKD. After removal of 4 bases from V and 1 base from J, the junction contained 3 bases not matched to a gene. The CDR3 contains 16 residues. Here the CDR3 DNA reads TGTGCCACCAGTGAATGGGACAGGGGTTCCTACAATGAGCAGTTCTTC. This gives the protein CATSEWDRGSYNEQFF.

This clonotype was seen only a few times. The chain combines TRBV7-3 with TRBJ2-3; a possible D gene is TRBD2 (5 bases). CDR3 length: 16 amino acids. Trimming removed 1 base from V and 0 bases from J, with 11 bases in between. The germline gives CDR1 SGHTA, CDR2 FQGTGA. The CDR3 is CASSLSPRGSTDTQYF. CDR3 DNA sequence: TGTGCCAGCAGCTTAAGTCCTCGCGGGAGCACAGATACGCAGTATTTT. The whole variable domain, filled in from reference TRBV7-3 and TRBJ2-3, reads GAGVSQTPSNKVTEKGKYVELRCDPISGHTALYWYRQSLGQGPEFLIYFQGTGAADDSGLPNDRFFAVRPEGSVSTLKIQRTERGDSAVYLCASSLSPRGSTDTQYFGPGTRLTVL.

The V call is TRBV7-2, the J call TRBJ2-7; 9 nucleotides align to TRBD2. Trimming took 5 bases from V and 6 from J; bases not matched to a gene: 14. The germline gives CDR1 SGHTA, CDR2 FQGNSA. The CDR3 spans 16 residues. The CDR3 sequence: CASSAKSSGTPLEQYF. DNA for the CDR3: TGTGCCAGCAGCGCGAAGTCTAGCGGGACTCCTCTCGAGCAGTACTTC.

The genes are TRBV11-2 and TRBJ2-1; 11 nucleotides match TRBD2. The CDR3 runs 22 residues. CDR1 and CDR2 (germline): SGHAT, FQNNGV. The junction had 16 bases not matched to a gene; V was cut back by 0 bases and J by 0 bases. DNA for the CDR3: TGTGCCAGCAGCTTAGAGCCCACTAGCGGGAGAGGGGGGGGGAGCTCCTACAATGAGCAGTTCTTC. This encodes CASSLEPTSGRGGGSSYNEQFF.

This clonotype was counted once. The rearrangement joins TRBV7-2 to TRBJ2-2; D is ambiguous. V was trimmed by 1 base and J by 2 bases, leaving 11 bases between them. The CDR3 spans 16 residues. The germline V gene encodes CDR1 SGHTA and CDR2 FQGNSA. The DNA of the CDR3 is TGTGCCAGCAGCTTAGGGGTAGGGCCAAACACCGGGGAGCTGTTTTTT. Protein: CASSLGVGPNTGELFF.

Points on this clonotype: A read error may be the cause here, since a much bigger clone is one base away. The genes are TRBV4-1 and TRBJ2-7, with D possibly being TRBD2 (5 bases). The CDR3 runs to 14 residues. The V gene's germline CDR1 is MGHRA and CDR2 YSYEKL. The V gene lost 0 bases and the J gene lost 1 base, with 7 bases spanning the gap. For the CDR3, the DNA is TGCGCCAGCAGCCAAGATGAGGGTTCCTACGAGCAGTACTTC. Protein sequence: CASSQDEGSYEQYF.

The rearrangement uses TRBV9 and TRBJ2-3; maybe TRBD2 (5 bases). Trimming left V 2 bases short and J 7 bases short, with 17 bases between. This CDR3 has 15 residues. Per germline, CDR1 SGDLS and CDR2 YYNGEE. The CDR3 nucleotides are TGTGCCAGCAGCGTCGGTGGGAGAAGTACATATACGCAGTATTTT. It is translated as CASSVGGRSTYTQYF.

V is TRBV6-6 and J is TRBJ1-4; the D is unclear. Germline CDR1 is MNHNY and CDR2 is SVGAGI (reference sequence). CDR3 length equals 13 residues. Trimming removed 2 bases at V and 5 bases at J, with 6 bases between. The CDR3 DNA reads TGTGCCAGCAGTTACGTGGGGAATGAAAAACTGTTTTTT. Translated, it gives CASSYVGNEKLFF.

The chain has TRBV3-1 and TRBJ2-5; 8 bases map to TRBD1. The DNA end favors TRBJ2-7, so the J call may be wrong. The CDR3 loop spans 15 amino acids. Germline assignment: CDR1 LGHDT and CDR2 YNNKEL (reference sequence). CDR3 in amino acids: CASRPGTGGLYEQYF. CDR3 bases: TGTGCCAGCAGGCCTGGGACAGGCGGTCTCTACGAGCAGTACTTC.

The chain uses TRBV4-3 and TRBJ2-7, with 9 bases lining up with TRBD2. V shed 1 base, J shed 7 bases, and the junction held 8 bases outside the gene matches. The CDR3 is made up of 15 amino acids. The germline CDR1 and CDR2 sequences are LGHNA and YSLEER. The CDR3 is CASSQASGGSGEQYF. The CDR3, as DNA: TGCGCCAGCAGCCAAGCAAGCGGGGGGTCCGGAGAGCAGTACTTC.

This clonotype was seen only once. The CDR3, as DNA: TGTGCCAGCAGCCAAGATGAGGAGACTACCCGGATCGGTGAGCAGTACTTC. Its protein is CASSQDEETTRIGEQYF. V usage is TRBV3-1 and J usage is TRBJ2-7; a weak D match, TRBD2 (5 bases). Trimming removed 0 bases at V and 7 bases at J, with 22 bases between. Germline values: CDR1 LGHDT, CDR2 YNNKEL (reference sequence). CDR3 length: 17 amino acids.

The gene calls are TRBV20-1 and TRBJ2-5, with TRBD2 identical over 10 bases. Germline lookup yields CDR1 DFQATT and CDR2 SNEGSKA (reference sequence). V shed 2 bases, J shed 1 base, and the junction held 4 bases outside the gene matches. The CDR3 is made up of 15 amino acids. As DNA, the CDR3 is TGCAGTGCTAGACCGACTAGCGGGTCCCAAGAGACCCAGTACTTC. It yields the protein CSARPTSGSQETQYF.

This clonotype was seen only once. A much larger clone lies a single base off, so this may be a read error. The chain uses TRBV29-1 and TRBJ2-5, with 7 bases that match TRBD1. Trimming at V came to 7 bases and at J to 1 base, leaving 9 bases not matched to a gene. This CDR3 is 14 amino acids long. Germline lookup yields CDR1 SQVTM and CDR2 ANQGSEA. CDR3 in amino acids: CSAAGTAAQETQYF. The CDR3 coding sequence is TGCAGCGCTGCCGGGACAGCTGCCCAAGAGACCCAGTACTTC.

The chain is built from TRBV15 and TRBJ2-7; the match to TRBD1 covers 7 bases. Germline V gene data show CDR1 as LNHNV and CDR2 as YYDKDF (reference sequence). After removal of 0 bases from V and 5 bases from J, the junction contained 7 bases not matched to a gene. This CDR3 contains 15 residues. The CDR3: CATSRDRAGGNEQYF. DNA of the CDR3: TGTGCCACCAGCAGAGATAGGGCAGGGGGAAACGAGCAGTACTTC.

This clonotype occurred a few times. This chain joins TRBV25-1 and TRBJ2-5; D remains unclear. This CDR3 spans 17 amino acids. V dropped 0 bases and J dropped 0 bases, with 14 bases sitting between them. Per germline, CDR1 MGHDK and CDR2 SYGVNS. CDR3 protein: CASSEYGRTRYQETQYF. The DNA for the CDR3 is TGTGCCAGCAGTGAATATGGACGGACCCGGTACCAAGAGACCCAGTACTTC. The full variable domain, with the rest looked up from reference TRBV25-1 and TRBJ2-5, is EADIYQTPRYLVIGTGKKITLECSQTMGHDKMYWYQQDPGMELHLIHYSYGVNSTEKGDLSSESTVSRIRTEHFPLTLESARPSHTSQYLCASSEYGRTRYQETQYFGPGTRLLVL.

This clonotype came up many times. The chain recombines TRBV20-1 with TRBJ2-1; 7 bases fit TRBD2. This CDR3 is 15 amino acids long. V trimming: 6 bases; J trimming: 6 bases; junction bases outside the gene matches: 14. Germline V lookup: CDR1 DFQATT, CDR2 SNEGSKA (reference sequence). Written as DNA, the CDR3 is TGCAGTGCCAAACCCCGGGCTAGCGGTACCAATGAGCAGTTCTTC. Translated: CSAKPRASGTNEQFF.